This T cell receptor (beta chain) was recovered during a study of T cells after yellow fever vaccination (dated by TCRdb to about 2019). About the investigation overall: Libraries from fractions with low cell numbers were prepared with the SMART-Seq v4 Ultra Low Input RNA kit. To track T-cell clones before and after primary and booster YFV17D yellow fever vaccination, bulk TCR alpha and beta repertoires were sequenced longitudinally. Two healthy male donors, one aged 18 to 29 and one aged 30 to 40 years, made up the cohort. Blood was drawn at multiple timepoints before and after primary and secondary immunization, with bulk PBMC replicates and cell subsets isolated.

The treatment or condition label for this specimen denotes: live attenuated yellow fever vaccine strain. PBMCs were isolated from peripheral blood using a standard Ficoll-Paque protocol. Dynabeads CD4 and CD8 positive selection kits were used to isolate the CD4 and CD8 T-cell fractions. TriZol was used to extract RNA from bulk PBMCs, from CD4 and CD8 fractions, and from dextramer-positive and dextramer-negative fractions. From the germline V gene, CDR1 is SGHTA and CDR2 is FQGNSA. Deletion took 0 bases off V and 1 base off J, with a span of 7 bases between the germline ends. From its cysteine to its phenylalanine, the CDR3 spans 14 amino acids. The entry retains the CDR3 DNA only, 42 bases that are in frame from base 1. This clonotype was seen ten or more times. The clone's antigen remains unknown. The input lacks base qualities; no much larger clone sits a single base away. Findings and caveats that apply to the study as a whole: The secondary T-cell response was weaker than the primary response but faster, peaking on day 5 instead of day 15. Because abundant contaminating clonotypes from the bulk population could be contained in FACS-sorted repertoires, computational filtering was required. A small fraction of clonotypes appeared in both the CD4 and CD8 compartments, likely as a result of convergent recombination. Because only two donors were included in the study, the extent to which the findings can be generalized is limited. Most clones expanded after primary vaccination (almost 98% of CD4 and roughly 91% of CD8) were re-detected after the booster, suggesting that broad memory maintenance occurred.

TCR cDNA was made using 5'RACE template switching, a step that added a universal primer site and unique molecular identifiers. Priming of cDNA synthesis was performed from both the TCR alpha and TCR beta constant segments. Library amplification used two PCR steps, and the second PCR step added sample barcodes and sequencing adapters. Sequencing of libraries was done on Illumina HiSeq 2500 (2x100 bp) or NovaSeq (2x150 bp). The paper's processing steps were these. Demultiplexing of reads and collapsing into UMI consensus sequences were performed with MIGEC, and V(D)J alignment was carried out with MiXCR. Clonotypes responding to the vaccine were identified with edgeR on replicate PBMC samples, with the criteria of FDR below 0.01 and a log2 fold change above 5 up to day 15. CD4 or CD8 identity was assigned to each bulk clonotype according to whether the clonotype was present at higher abundance in the sequenced CD4 repertoire or the sequenced CD8 repertoire. Using fastp trimming at Q25 and MiXCR clonotype assembly, TCRdb reanalyzed the public sequencing data and kept in-frame beta chains. Each entry merges the rows of one CDR3 protein and shows their most common DNA and genes. The V and J calls follow TCRdb's processing rather than the paper's. The sample table records more than 95,000 distinct CDR3 sequences; roughly 7.2% of these occur just once. Of the sample, over 2.5% is held by the ten largest clones.

The chain employs TRBV7-2 and TRBJ2-7; the D segment cannot be called with confidence. This TCR came from a man aged 18-30 years who received the YFV17D yellow fever vaccine. The source was CD4+ T cells sorted from PBMCs, collected more than 40 days after the first yellow fever vaccination. The bases are TGTGCCAGCAGCTTAGCTAGCTCTTCCTACGAGCAGTACTTC. It is translated as CASSLASSSYEQYF.